This TCR beta chain was sequenced in a study of blood T cell repertoires in COVID-19. Germline-derived CDR1 and CDR2 are SEHNR and FQNEAQ (reference sequence). The CDR3 is 14 residues long. Unmatched junction bases numbered 9, after V lost 4 bases and J lost 6 bases. This clone showed up just once. Libraries were prepared by immunoSEQ multiplex PCR; TCRdb keeps only in-frame clonotypes and omits some of them. Altogether 250,000 to 400,000 clones are present, 70% to 90% being singletons, with the ten largest covering 1.5% to 2%. The Seattle patients joined while their infection was active and were tracked longitudinally afterward.

The TCR sequence derives from a young woman with COVID-19, enrolled during active disease. J is TRBJ2-7 and V is TRBV7-9; 7 bases align to TRBD1. Sequencing input: peripheral blood. For the CDR3, the DNA is TGTGCCAGCAGCTCCCTGGGACAGCCTGGCGAGCAGTACTTC. Encoded protein: CASSSLGQPGEQYF.